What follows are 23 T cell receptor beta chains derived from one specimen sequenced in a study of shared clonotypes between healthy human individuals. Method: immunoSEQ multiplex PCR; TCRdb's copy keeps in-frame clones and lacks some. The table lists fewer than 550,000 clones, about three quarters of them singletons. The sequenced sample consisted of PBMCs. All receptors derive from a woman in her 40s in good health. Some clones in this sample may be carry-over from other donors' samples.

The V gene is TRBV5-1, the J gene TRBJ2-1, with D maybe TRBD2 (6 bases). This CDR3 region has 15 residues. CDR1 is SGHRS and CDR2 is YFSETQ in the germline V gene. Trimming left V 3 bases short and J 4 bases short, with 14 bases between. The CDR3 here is CASSSQDGTYNEQFF. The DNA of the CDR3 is TGCGCCAGCAGCTCCCAGGATGGGACTTACAATGAGCAGTTCTTC.

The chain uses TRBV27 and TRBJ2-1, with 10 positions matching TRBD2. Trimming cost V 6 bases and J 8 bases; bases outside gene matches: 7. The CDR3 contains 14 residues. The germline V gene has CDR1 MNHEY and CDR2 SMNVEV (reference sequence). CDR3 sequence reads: CASRFSGRLDEQFF. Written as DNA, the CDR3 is TGTGCCAGCAGATTTAGCGGGAGGTTGGATGAGCAGTTCTTC.

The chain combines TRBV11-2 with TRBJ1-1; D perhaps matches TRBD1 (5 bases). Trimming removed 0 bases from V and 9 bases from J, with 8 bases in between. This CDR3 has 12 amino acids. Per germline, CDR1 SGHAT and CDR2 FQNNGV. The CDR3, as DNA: TGTGCCAGCAGCTTAGAAAGGGGTAAAGCTTTCTTT. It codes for CASSLERGKAFF.

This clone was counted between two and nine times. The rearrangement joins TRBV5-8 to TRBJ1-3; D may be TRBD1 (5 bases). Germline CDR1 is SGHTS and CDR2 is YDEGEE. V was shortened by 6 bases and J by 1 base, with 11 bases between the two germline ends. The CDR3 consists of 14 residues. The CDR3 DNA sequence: TGTGCCAGCATCCGTACAGGATCTGGAAACACCATATATTTT. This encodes CASIRTGSGNTIYF. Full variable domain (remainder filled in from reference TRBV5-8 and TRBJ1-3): EAGVTQSPTHLIKTRGQQATLRCSPISGHTSVYWYQQALGLGLQFLLWYDEGEERNRGNFPPRFSGRQFPNYSSELNVNALELEDSALYLCASIRTGSGNTIYFGEGSWLTVV.

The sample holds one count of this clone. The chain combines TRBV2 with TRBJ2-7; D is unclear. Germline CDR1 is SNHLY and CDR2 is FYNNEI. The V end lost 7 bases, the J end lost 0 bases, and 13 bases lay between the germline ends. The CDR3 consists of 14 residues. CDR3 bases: TGTGCCAGCACCTCAAGTGAGTACTCCTACGAGCAGTACTTC. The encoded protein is CASTSSEYSYEQYF. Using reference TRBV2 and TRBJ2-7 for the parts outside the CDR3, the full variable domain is EPEVTQTPSHQVTQMGQEVILRCVPISNHLYFYWYRQILGQKVEFLVSFYNNEISEKSEIFDDQFSVERPDGSNFTLKIRSTKLEDSAMYFCASTSSEYSYEQYFGPGTRLTVT.

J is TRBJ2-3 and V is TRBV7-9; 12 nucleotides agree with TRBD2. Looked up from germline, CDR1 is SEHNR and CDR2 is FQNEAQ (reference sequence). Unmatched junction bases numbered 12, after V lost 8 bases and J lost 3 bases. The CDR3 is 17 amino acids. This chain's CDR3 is CASYGGATSGRTDTQYF. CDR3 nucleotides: TGTGCCAGCTACGGTGGGGCTACTAGCGGGAGGACAGATACGCAGTATTTT.

The DNA of the CDR3 is TGTGCCAGCTCACCCACGGGGGGCGGGAGAATCAATGAGCAGTTCTTC. Translated: CASSPTGGGRINEQFF. The rearrangement uses TRBV18 and TRBJ2-1, with D possibly TRBD2 on 7 matching bases. The V gene lost 3 bases and the J gene lost 6 bases, with 18 bases spanning the gap. The germline V gene encodes CDR1 KGHSH and CDR2 LQKENI. This CDR3 is 16 amino acids long.

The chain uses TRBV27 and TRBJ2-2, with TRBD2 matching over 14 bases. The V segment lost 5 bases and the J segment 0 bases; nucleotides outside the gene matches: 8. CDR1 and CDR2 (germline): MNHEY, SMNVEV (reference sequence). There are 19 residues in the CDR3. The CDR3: CASSPNPGLAGANTGELFF. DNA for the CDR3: TGTGCCAGCAGTCCCAACCCGGGACTAGCGGGAGCGAACACCGGGGAGCTGTTTTTT.

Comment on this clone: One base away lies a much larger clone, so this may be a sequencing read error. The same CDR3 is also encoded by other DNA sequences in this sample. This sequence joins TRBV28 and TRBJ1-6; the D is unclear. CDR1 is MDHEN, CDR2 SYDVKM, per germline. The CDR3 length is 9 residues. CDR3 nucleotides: TGTGCCAGTGGTTCCCGTTTTAACTTT. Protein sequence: CASGSRFNF.

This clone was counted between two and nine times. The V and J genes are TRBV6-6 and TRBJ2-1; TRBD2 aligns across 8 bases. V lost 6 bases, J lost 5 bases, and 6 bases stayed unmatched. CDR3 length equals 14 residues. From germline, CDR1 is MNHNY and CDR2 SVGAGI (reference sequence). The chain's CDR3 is CASRTSGADNEQFF. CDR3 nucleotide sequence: TGTGCCAGCAGAACTAGCGGAGCTGACAATGAGCAGTTCTTC.

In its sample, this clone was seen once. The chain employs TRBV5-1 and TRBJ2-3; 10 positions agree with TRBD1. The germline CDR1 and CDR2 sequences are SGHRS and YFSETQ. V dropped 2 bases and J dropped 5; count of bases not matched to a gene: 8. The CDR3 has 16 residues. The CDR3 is CASSFQRDRGIDTQYF. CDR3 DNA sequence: TGCGCCAGCAGCTTCCAGCGGGACAGGGGAATAGATACGCAGTATTTT. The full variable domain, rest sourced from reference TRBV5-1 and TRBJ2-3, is KAGVTQTPRYLIKTRGQQVTLSCSPISGHRSVSWYQQTPGQGLQFLFEYFSETQRNKGNFPGRFSGRQFSNSRSEMNVSTLELGDSALYLCASSFQRDRGIDTQYFGPGTRLTVL.

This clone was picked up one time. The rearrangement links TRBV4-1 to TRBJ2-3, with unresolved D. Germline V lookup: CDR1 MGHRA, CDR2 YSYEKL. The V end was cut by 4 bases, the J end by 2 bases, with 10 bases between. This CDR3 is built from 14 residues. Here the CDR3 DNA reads TGCGCCAGCAGCCTGCAGGCGAACACAGATACGCAGTATTTT. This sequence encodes CASSLQANTDTQYF.

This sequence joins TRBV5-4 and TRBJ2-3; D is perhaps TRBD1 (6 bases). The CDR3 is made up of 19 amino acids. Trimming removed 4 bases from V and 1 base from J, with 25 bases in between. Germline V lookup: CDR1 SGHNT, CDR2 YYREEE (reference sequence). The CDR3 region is CASSDHDRNNRAGTDTQYF. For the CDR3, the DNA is TGTGCCAGCAGCGACCACGACAGGAACAATAGAGCTGGCACAGATACGCAGTATTTT. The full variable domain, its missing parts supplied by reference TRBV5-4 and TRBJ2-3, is ETGVTQSPTHLIKTRGQQVTLRCSSQSGHNTVSWYQQALGQGPQFIFQYYREEENGRGNFPPRFSGLQFPNYSSELNVNALELDDSALYLCASSDHDRNNRAGTDTQYFGPGTRLTVL.

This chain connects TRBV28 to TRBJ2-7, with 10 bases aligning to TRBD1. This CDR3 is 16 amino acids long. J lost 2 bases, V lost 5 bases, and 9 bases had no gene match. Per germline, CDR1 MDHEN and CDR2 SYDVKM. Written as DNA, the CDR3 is TGTGCCAGCAGTAACTACCTCGGACAGGGGGCCTACGAGCAGTACTTC. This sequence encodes CASSNYLGQGAYEQYF. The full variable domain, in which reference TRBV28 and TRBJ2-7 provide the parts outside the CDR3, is DVKVTQSSRYLVKRTGEKVFLECVQDMDHENMFWYRQDPGLGLRLIYFSYDVKMKEKGDIPEGYSVSREKKERFSLILESASTNQTSMYLCASSNYLGQGAYEQYFGPGTRLTVT.

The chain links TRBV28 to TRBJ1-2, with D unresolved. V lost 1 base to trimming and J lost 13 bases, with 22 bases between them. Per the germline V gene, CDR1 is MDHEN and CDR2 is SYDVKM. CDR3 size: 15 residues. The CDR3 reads CASSLLTDVLKGRTF. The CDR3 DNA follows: TGTGCCAGCAGTTTATTAACGGACGTCCTCAAAGGTCGCACCTTC.

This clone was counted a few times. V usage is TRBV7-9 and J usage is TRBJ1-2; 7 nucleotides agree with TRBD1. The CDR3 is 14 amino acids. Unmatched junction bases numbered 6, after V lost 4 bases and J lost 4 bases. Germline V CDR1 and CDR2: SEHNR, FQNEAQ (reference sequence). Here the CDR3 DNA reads TGTGCCAGCAGCTCGACAGGGCCTGCCTATGGCTACACCTTC. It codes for CASSSTGPAYGYTF.

CDR3 loop: CASSETTNTGELFF. The CDR3 nucleotides are TGTGCCAGCAGTGAGACCACAAACACCGGGGAGCTGTTTTTT. V usage is TRBV2 and J usage is TRBJ2-2; D not resolved. Germline V gene data show CDR1 as SNHLY and CDR2 as FYNNEI. Trimming took 3 bases from V and 2 from J, leaving 7 bases between them. This CDR3 contains 14 residues.

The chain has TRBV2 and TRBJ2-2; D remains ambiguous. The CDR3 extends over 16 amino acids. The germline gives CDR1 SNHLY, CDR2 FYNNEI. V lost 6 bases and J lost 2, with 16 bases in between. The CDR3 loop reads CASRRKADLNTGELFF. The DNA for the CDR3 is TGTGCCAGCAGGAGAAAAGCCGACCTAAACACCGGGGAGCTGTTTTTT.

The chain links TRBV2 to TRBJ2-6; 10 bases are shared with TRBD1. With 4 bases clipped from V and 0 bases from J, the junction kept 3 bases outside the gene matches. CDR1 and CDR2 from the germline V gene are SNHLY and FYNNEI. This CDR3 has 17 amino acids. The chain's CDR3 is CASSGQGAVSGANVLTF. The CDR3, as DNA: TGTGCCAGCAGTGGACAGGGGGCCGTCTCTGGGGCCAACGTCCTGACTTTC.

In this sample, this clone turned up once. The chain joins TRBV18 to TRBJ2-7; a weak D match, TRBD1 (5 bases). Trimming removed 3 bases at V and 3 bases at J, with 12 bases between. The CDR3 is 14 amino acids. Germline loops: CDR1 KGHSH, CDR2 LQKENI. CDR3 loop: CASSPGGAHYEQYF. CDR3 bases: TGTGCCAGCTCACCGGGTGGGGCCCACTACGAGCAGTACTTC.

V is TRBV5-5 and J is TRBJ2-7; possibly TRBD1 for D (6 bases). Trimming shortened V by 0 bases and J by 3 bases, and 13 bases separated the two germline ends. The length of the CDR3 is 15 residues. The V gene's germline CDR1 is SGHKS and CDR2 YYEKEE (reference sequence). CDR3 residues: CASSLAGQGYYEQYF. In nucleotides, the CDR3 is TGTGCCAGCAGCTTGGCGGGCCAGGGGTACTACGAGCAGTACTTC.

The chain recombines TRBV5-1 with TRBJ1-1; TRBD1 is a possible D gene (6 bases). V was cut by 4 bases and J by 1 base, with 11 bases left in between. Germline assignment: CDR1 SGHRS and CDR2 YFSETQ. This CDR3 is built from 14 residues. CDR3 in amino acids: CASSPDSRNTEAFF. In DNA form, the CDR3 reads TGCGCCAGCAGCCCGGACAGCCGGAACACTGAAGCTTTCTTT.

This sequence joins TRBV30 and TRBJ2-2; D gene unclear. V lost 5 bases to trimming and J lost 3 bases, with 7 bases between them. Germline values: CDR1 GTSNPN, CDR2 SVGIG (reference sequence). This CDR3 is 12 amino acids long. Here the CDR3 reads CAWHLYTGELFF. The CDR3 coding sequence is TGTGCCTGGCACCTGTACACCGGGGAGCTGTTTTTT. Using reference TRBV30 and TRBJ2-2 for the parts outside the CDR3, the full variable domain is SQTIHQWPATLVQPVGSPLSLECTVEGTSNPNLYWYRQAAGRGLQLLFYSVGIGQISSEVPQNLSASRPQDRQFILSSKKLLLSDSGFYLCAWHLYTGELFFGEGSRLTVL.